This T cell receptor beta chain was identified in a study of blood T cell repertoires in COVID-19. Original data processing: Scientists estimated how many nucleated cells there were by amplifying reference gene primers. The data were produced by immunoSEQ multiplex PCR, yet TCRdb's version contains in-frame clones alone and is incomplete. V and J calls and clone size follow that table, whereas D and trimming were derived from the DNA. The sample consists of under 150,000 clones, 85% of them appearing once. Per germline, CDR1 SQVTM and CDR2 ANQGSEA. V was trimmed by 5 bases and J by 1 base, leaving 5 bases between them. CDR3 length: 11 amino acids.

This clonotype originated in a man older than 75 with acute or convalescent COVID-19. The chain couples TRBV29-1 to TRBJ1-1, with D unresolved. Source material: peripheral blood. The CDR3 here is CSVRGNTEAFF. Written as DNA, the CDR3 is TGCAGCGTTCGGGGGAACACTGAAGCTTTCTTT. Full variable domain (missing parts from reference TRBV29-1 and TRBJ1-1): SAVISQKPSRDICQRGTSLTIQCQVDSQVTMMFWYRQQPGQSLTLIATANQGSEATYESGFVIDKFPISRPNLTFSTLTVSNMSPEDSSIYLCSVRGNTEAFFGQGTRLTVV.